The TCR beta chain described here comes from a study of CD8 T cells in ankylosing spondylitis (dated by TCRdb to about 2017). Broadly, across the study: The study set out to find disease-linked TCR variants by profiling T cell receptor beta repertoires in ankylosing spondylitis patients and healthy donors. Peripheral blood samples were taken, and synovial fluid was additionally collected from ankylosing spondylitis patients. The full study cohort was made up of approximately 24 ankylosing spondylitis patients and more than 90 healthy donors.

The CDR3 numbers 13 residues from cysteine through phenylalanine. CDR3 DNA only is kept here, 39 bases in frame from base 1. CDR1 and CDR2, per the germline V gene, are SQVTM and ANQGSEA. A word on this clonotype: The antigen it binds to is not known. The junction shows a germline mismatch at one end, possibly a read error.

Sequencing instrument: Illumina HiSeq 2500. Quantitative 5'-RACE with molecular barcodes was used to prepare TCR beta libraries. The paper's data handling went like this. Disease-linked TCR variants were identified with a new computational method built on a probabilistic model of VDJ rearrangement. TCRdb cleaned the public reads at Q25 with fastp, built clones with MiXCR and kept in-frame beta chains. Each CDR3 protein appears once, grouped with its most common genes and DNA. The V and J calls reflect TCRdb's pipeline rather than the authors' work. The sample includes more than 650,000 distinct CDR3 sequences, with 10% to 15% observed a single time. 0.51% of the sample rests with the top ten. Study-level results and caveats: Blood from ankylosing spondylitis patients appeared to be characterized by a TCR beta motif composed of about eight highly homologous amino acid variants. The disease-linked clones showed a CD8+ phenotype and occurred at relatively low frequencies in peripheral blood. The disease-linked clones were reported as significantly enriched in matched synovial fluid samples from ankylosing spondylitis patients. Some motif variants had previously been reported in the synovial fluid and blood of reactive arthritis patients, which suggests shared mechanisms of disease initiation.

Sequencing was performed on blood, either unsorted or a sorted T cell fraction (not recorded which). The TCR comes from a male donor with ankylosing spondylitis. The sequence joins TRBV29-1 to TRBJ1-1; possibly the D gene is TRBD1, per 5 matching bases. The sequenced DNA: TGCACCGCGTCAGAGGGGACGAACACTGAAGCTCTCTTT. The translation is CTASEGTNTEALF.